One and the same sample provided the 16 T cell receptor beta chains below, sequenced in a study of blood T cell repertoires in COVID-19. TCRdb's table, derived via immunoSEQ multiplex PCR, lists solely in-frame clones and lacks some. The sample carries 150,000 to 200,000 clones, under 90% recorded once. Sequencing was done on a sample of PBMCs or T cells enriched from blood (not recorded which). These receptors were collected from a woman aged 50 to 60 who had recovered from COVID-19.

The rearrangement links TRBV29-1 to TRBJ2-2; 8 bases are shared with TRBD1. J gave up 7 bases and V 6 bases, and 4 bases lay outside the gene matches. This CDR3 is built from 12 residues. Germline values: CDR1 SQVTM, CDR2 ANQGSEA. The CDR3 DNA is TGCAGCGTCCGACAGGGGAACGGGGAGCTGTTTTTT. Protein sequence: CSVRQGNGELFF.

This chain links TRBV19 with TRBJ2-1, with 7 bases identical to TRBD2. From germline, CDR1 is LNHDA and CDR2 SQIVND (reference sequence). V shed 3 bases, J shed 7 bases, and the junction held 9 bases outside the gene matches. This CDR3 comprises 15 residues. CDR3 in DNA: TGTGCCAGTAGTATTGGGGGGGGAACGCTAAATGAGCAGTTCTTC. Its translation is CASSIGGGTLNEQFF.

The chain couples TRBV6-1 to TRBJ1-1; a weak D match, TRBD1 (6 bases). Trimming removed 2 bases at V and 4 bases at J, with 17 bases between. CDR3 length equals 16 residues. Germline lookup yields CDR1 MNHNS and CDR2 SASEGT. The CDR3 spells CASSERGGGSGTEAFF. The CDR3 DNA follows: TGTGCCAGCAGTGAAAGGGGTGGGGGCTCGGGCACTGAAGCTTTCTTT.

The gene calls are TRBV7-2 and TRBJ1-2; D may be TRBD1 (5 bases). CDR1 and CDR2 (germline): SGHTA, FQGNSA. This CDR3 has 14 residues. V was cut by 1 base and J by 4 bases, with 10 bases left in between. The CDR3 reads CASSLGLGPYGYTF. The CDR3 region has the DNA TGTGCCAGCAGCTTAGGGTTGGGGCCCTATGGCTACACCTTC.

The chain combines TRBV7-2 with TRBJ1-1; a possible D gene is TRBD1 (5 bases). The CDR3 extends over 15 amino acids. Germline loops: CDR1 SGHTA, CDR2 FQGNSA. Trimming removed 6 bases from V and 5 bases from J, with 19 bases in between. CDR3 region: CASRKEQGRNTEAFF. For the CDR3, the DNA is TGTGCCAGCAGGAAGGAGCAGGGTCGAAATACTGAAGCTTTCTTT. Drawing the rest from reference TRBV7-2 and TRBJ1-1, the complete variable domain is GAGVSQSPSNKVTEKGKDVELRCDPISGHTALYWYRQSLGQGLEFLIYFQGNSAPDKSGLPSDRFSAERTGGSVSTLTIQRTQQEDSAVYLCASRKEQGRNTEAFFGQGTRLTVV.

CDR3 DNA: TGTGCCAGCAGTTTCCGCTCCTCAGGTGAAGCTTTCTTT. This gives the protein CASSFRSSGEAFF. The chain links TRBV12-3 or TRBV12-4 to TRBJ1-1; D is uncertain. This CDR3 spans 13 amino acids. V was trimmed by 3 bases and J by 7 bases, leaving 12 bases between them.

The V gene is TRBV29-1, the J gene TRBJ1-2; 9 bases line up with TRBD1. The CDR3 sequence is 11 residues long. Germline V CDR1 and CDR2: SQVTM, ANQGSEA. Trimming at V came to 6 bases and at J to 5 bases, leaving 1 base not matched to a gene. The DNA for the CDR3 is TGCAGCGTCGGACAGGGGTATGGCTACACCTTC. Its protein is CSVGQGYGYTF.

The V gene is TRBV2, the J gene TRBJ2-7; a weak D match, TRBD2 (5 bases). CDR1 and CDR2 (germline): SNHLY, FYNNEI. Trimming took off 5 bases at V and 6 bases at J, with 14 bases between the two ends. CDR3 size: 13 residues. CDR3 bases: TGTGCCAGCAGTCTACGGACTCGATCCGAGCAGTACTTC. Translating it yields CASSLRTRSEQYF.

V is TRBV5-6 and J is TRBJ2-1; TRBD1 agrees at 8 bases. J gave up 7 bases and V 7 bases, and 10 bases lay outside the gene matches. The CDR3 spans 14 residues. CDR1 SGHDT and CDR2 YYEEEE come from the germline V gene. The CDR3: CASSRRDRFNEQFF. CDR3 bases: TGTGCCAGCTCCCGGCGGGACAGGTTTAATGAGCAGTTCTTC.

The chain uses TRBV7-2 and TRBJ2-1; 7 positions agree with TRBD2. CDR3 length: 14 residues. Germline values: CDR1 SGHTA, CDR2 FQGNSA. V shed 4 bases, J shed 8 bases, and the junction held 8 bases outside the gene matches. CDR3 nucleotides: TGTGCCAGCAGCTCTTCCCTAGCGGCCCATGAGCAGTTCTTC. It yields the protein CASSSSLAAHEQFF.

This clone was counted a few times. V and J are TRBV20-1 and TRBJ1-1; no clear D. The germline V gene has CDR1 DFQATT and CDR2 SNEGSKA (reference sequence). This CDR3 contains 14 residues. V gave up 3 bases and J gave up 4 bases, with 15 bases separating them. CDR3 DNA sequence: TGCAGTGCTAGTAAAGGGCTAGCCGGCACTGAAGCTTTCTTT. Its protein product is CSASKGLAGTEAFF.

This CDR3 reads CASSSPGVGKGNQPQHF. The CDR3 DNA reads as TGTGCCAGCAGTTCCCCAGGGGTTGGGAAGGGCAATCAGCCCCAGCATTTT. This chain links TRBV28 with TRBJ1-5, with a possible D match to TRBD1 (6 bases). Germline loops: CDR1 MDHEN, CDR2 SYDVKM. Trimming removed 4 bases at V and 2 bases at J, with 18 bases between. The CDR3 totals 17 residues. The whole variable domain, remainder taken from reference TRBV28 and TRBJ1-5, is DVKVTQSSRYLVKRTGEKVFLECVQDMDHENMFWYRQDPGLGLRLIYFSYDVKMKEKGDIPEGYSVSREKKERFSLILESASTNQTSMYLCASSSPGVGKGNQPQHFGDGTRLSIL.

The chain recombines TRBV5-4 with TRBJ2-7; TRBD1 matches 10 bases. The CDR3 is 16 amino acids. The germline CDR1 and CDR2 sequences are SGHNT and YYREEE (reference sequence). The junction had 9 bases not matched to a gene; V was cut back by 1 base and J by 5 bases. The CDR3 loop reads CASSLLGGQGTDEQYF. The CDR3 bases are TGTGCCAGCAGCTTGTTGGGGGGACAGGGGACCGACGAGCAGTACTTC. Full variable domain (outside the CDR3, taken from reference TRBV5-4 and TRBJ2-7): ETGVTQSPTHLIKTRGQQVTLRCSSQSGHNTVSWYQQALGQGPQFIFQYYREEENGRGNFPPRFSGLQFPNYSSELNVNALELDDSALYLCASSLLGGQGTDEQYFGPGTRLTVT.

V is TRBV6-5 and J is TRBJ2-2, with 10 bases fitting TRBD1. After removal of 9 bases from V and 5 bases from J, the junction contained 6 bases not matched to a gene. From germline, CDR1 is MNHEY and CDR2 SVGAGI. The CDR3 has 14 amino acids. CDR3 DNA sequence: TGTGCCAGTTACCCGGGACAGGGGACCGGGGAGCTGTTTTTT. This translates into CASYPGQGTGELFF.

The V and J genes are TRBV28 and TRBJ2-7; D is ambiguous. The CDR3 runs to 11 residues. The V end was cut by 5 bases, the J end by 4 bases, with 6 bases between. Per the germline V gene, CDR1 is MDHEN and CDR2 is SYDVKM. The CDR3: CASSRGYEQYF. Here the CDR3 DNA reads TGTGCCAGCAGTAGAGGTTACGAGCAGTACTTC.

The chain has TRBV6-2 or TRBV6-3 and TRBJ1-1; D perhaps matches TRBD1 (5 bases). The CDR3 is made up of 16 amino acids. Looked up from germline, CDR1 is MNHEY and CDR2 is SVGEGT. With 0 bases removed from V and 0 bases from J, the gap between germline ends came to 11 bases. CDR3 DNA sequence: TGTGCCAGCAGTTACTCTGACAGATATATGAACACTGAAGCTTTCTTT. Translating gives CASSYSDRYMNTEAFF.